A selection of T cell receptor beta chains follows, all from one sample in a study of blood T cells in healthy people across ages. MiXCR, run by TCRdb on the 5' RACE reads, gives a single entry per CDR3 protein. The sample lists 630,000 or so distinct CDR3 sequences, around 32% occurring once. The specimen was blood. The receptors derive from a woman of 80 years or more in good health. Both conserved end residues are part of each CDR3. D genes are given only for firm matches. Not all rows give a size; the values are once, few, many and, for expanded clones, a class.

v_call	clone_size	d_call	j_call	cdr3_aa	cdr3_nt
TRBV6-6	many	NA	TRBJ1-1	CAIRGGMNTEAFF	TGTGCCATACGTGGGGGCATGAACACTGAAGCTTTCTTT
TRBV7-2	NA	NA	TRBJ2-7	CVSSLGADGSYEQYF	TGTGTCAGCAGCTTAGGAGCTGACGGTTCCTACGAGCAGTACTTC
TRBV6-6	few	NA	TRBJ2-3	CASSSQAGVTDTRYF	TGTGCCAGCAGTTCCCAGGCTGGGGTAACAGATACGCGGTATTTT
TRBV20-1	many	NA	TRBJ2-1	CSARSNTAYNEQFF	TGCAGTGCTAGATCCAACACGGCCTACAATGAGCAGTTCTTC
TRBV9	NA	NA	TRBJ1-5	CASNAAGVQPQHF	TGTGCCAGCAACGCCGCCGGGGTCCAGCCCCAGCATTTT
TRBV29-1	NA	TRBD1	TRBJ1-2	CSAAGQGKGYTF	TGCAGCGCAGCCGGACAGGGGAAGGGCTACACCTTC
TRBV20-1	many	NA	TRBJ1-4	CSARDPGRVNEKLFF	TGCAGTGCTAGAGATCCTGGCAGGGTCAATGAAAAACTGTTTTTT
TRBV20-1	NA	TRBD2	TRBJ2-1	CSASISGGYNEQFF	TGCAGTGCTTCTATTAGCGGGGGTTACAATGAGCAGTTCTTC
TRBV7-2	NA	TRBD2	TRBJ2-5	CASSVTGTSGNEQYF	TGTGCCAGCAGCGTTACCGGGACTAGCGGCAATGAGCAGTACTTC
TRBV3-1	many	NA	TRBJ2-3	CASSQDLASGAQYF	TGTGCCAGCAGCCAAGATCTAGCTAGTGGCGCGCAGTATTTT